The entry below describes one TCR beta chain. What it binds is unknown. Germline V lookup: CDR1 SQVTM, CDR2 ANQGSEA. The V end lost 5 bases, the J end lost 8 bases, and 9 bases lay between the germline ends. The CDR3 loop spans 10 amino acids. This sample stems from a study of T cells in Graves' hyperthyroidism and ophthalmopathy. Whole-study results and caveats: Ophthalmopathy and stable hyperthyroidism were told apart by a 13 V-J model.

Regions amplified from RNA transcripts were the TCR beta CDR3 regions. First-round RT-PCR of the TCR CDR3 relied on the HTBI primer set. TCRdb redid the calling of the multiplex PCR reads with MiXCR, one entry per CDR3 protein. The repertoire holds roughly 510,000 distinct CDR3 sequences, with about 45% as singletons. Sequencing was done on a sample of peripheral blood or thyroid tissue (not recorded which). The clonotype was recovered from an adult woman with Graves' disease, either hyperthyroidism or ophthalmopathy (not recorded which). The V call is TRBV29-1, the J call TRBJ1-2; D unresolved. The CDR3 bases are TGCAGCGTTCTGGCACGAGGCTACACCTTC. This gives the protein CSVLARGYTF. Drawing the rest from reference TRBV29-1 and TRBJ1-2, the complete variable domain is SAVISQKPSRDICQRGTSLTIQCQVDSQVTMMFWYRQQPGQSLTLIATANQGSEATYESGFVIDKFPISRPNLTFSTLTVSNMSPEDSSIYLCSVLARGYTFGSGTRLTVV.